A single sample gave rise to the 9 T cell receptor beta chains below, sequenced in a study of regulatory T cells in long-lasting Graves disease. Building the TCR beta libraries relied on iRepertoire HTBI primers, and CDR3 regions underwent Arm-PCR. Using its own MiXCR run on the multiplex PCR reads, TCRdb lists one record per CDR3 protein. The table records over 650,000 distinct CDR3 sequences, roughly 30% of them present only once. Time point reported: persistent/refractory GD, antithyroid drugs over 5 years with positive TRAb. PBMC-extracted RNA yielded the TCR library. This specimen was peripheral blood mononuclear cells (PBMCs), taken when the disease was refractory, from a patient treated with antithyroid drugs. The receptors come from a female donor with Graves disease.

This chain connects TRBV20-1 to TRBJ1-2, with 12 bases that match TRBD1. The CDR3 is 18 residues long. The junction had 8 bases not matched to a gene; V was cut back by 0 bases and J by 0 bases. Per germline, CDR1 DFQATT and CDR2 SNEGSKA (reference sequence). As DNA, the CDR3 is TGCAGTGCTAGAGAATCGGGACAGGGGGCGTTTTCTAACTATGGCTACACCTTC. Amino acid sequence: CSARESGQGAFSNYGYTF.

The chain recombines TRBV4-1 with TRBJ2-2; D is perhaps TRBD1 (5 bases). V shed 5 bases and J shed 4 bases, with 17 bases lying between them. From germline, CDR1 is MGHRA and CDR2 YSYEKL. The CDR3 length is 16 residues. The CDR3 region is CASSYADVRGTGELFF. Written as DNA, the CDR3 is TGCGCCAGCAGCTACGCAGACGTTAGGGGCACCGGGGAGCTGTTTTTT.

Concerning this clonotype itself: Relative to the germline gene, one junction end is altered; a read error may explain this. J is TRBJ1-1 and V is TRBV20-1; D remains unclear. The CDR3 is made up of 15 amino acids. CDR1 is DFQATT and CDR2 is SNEGSKA in the germline V gene (reference sequence). CDR3 sequence reads: CNARDDLWQKAEALF. In DNA, the CDR3 is TGCAATGCTAGAGACGACCTGTGGCAGAAGGCTGAAGCTCTCTTT.

The CDR3 region has the DNA TGTGCCAGCAGCGGGACCCATAGCAATCAGCCCCAGCATTTT. Its protein is CASSGTHSNQPQHF. The chain carries TRBV6-1 and TRBJ1-5; possible D gene TRBD1, 5 bases. Germline-derived CDR1 and CDR2 are MNHNS and SASEGT. V lost 6 bases, J lost 0 bases, and 9 bases lay in between. The CDR3 is 14 amino acids.

Remarks on this clonotype: A much larger clone lies a single base off, so this may be a read error. This chain joins TRBV10-3 and TRBJ1-1; unclear D gene. V was trimmed by 3 bases and J by 1 base, leaving 3 bases between them. Germline V gives CDR1 ENHRY, CDR2 SYGVKD. This CDR3 spans 12 amino acids. Here the CDR3 DNA reads TGTGCCATCAGTGATTGGAACACTGAAGCTTTCTTT. Its translation: CAISDWNTEAFF.

V gene TRBV13 combines with J gene TRBJ1-1; D unclear. This CDR3 has 12 amino acids. Trimming took off 6 bases at V and 8 bases at J, with 13 bases between the two ends. Germline-derived CDR1 and CDR2 are PRHDT and FYEKMQ (reference sequence). The CDR3 bases are TGTGCCAGCAGTTCTGGGTTAGAAGAAGCTTTCTTT. It translates to CASSSGLEEAFF.

The rearrangement uses TRBV20-1 and TRBJ2-2; 8 nucleotides agree with TRBD2. Trimming at V came to 3 bases and at J to 5 bases, leaving 14 bases not matched to a gene. This CDR3 has 17 amino acids. Germline V gene lookup returns CDR1 DFQATT and CDR2 SNEGSKA (reference sequence). The CDR3 loop reads CSARDLMGAGGTGELFF. The CDR3 bases are TGCAGTGCTAGGGATCTTATGGGGGCGGGAGGAACCGGGGAGCTGTTTTTT.

This clonotype has just a few counts. The chain recombines TRBV6-1 with TRBJ1-5; D remains unclear. The ends were cut back, 6 bases at V and 0 bases at J, with 12 bases in the middle. The CDR3 is made up of 15 amino acids. Germline assignment: CDR1 MNHNS and CDR2 SASEGT. The chain's CDR3 is CASRGYGYSNQPQHF. For the CDR3, the DNA is TGTGCCAGCAGAGGGTACGGTTATAGCAATCAGCCCCAGCATTTT.

Turning to this clonotype: A much larger clone differs by one base, so this may be a read error. The chain links TRBV6-2 or TRBV6-3 to TRBJ2-2; 8 bases map to TRBD1. CDR1 MNHEY and CDR2 SVGEGT come from the germline V gene. The CDR3 loop spans 15 amino acids. The CDR3 spells CASNPTGANTGELLF. Here the CDR3 DNA reads TGTGCCAGCAACCCGACAGGGGCGAACACCGGGGAGCTGCTTTTT.